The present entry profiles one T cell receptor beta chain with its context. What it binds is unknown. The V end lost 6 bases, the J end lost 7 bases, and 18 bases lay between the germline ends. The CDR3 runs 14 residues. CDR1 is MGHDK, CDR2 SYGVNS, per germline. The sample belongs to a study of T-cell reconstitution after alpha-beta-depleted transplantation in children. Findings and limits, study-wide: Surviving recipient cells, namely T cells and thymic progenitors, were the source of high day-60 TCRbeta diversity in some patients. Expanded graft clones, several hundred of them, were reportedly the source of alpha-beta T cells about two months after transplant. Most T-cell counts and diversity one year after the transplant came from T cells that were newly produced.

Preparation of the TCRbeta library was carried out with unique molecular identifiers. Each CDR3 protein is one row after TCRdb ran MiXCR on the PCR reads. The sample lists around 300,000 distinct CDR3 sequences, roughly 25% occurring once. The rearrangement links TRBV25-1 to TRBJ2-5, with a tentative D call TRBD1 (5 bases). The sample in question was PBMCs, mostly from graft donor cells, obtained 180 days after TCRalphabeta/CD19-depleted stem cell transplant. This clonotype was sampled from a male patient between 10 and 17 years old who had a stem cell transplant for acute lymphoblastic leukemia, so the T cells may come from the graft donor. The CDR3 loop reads CASSAMGLGGTQYF. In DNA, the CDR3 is TGTGCCAGCAGCGCTATGGGGCTTGGCGGGACCCAGTACTTC. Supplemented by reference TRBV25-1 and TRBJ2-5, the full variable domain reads EADIYQTPRYLVIGTGKKITLECSQTMGHDKMYWYQQDPGMELHLIHYSYGVNSTEKGDLSSESTVSRIRTEHFPLTLESARPSHTSQYLCASSAMGLGGTQYFGPGTRLLVL.